A selection of T cell receptor beta chains follows, all from one sample in a study of cytomegalovirus exposure and HLA in healthy donors. Sequenced by immunoSEQ multiplex PCR; TCRdb stores in-frame clones only, minus some. The table shows 250,000 to 350,000 clones, with approximately 90% occurring only once. Sequencing input: PBMCs. These TCRs come from a woman aged 18-29 years in good health and CMV-seronegative. CDR3s include the opening cysteine and the closing phenylalanine or tryptophan. A D gene is named only where the DNA matches it firmly. Clone size is not always given. Where it is, it says once, few, many or a class for expanded clones.

v_gene	j_gene	abundance	d_gene	CDR3nt	CDR3aa
TRBV7-9	TRBJ1-1	once	-	TGTGCCAGCAGCCAGGACTTTATAGGCACTGAAGCTTTCTTT	CASSQDFIGTEAFF
TRBV9	TRBJ2-3	-	-	TGTGCCAGCAGCGTAGGATTGACTAGCACAGATACGCAGTATTTT	CASSVGLTSTDTQYF
TRBV15	TRBJ2-5	-	-	TGTGCCACCAGCAGAGATCTAGCGCGGGAGACCCAGTACTTC	CATSRDLARETQYF
TRBV6-1	TRBJ2-1	-	TRBD2	TGTGCCAGCAGTGACCAGCGGGGGGGGCCCACGGTGCCCCAAGAGCAGTTCTTC	CASSDQRGGPTVPQEQFF
TRBV6-1	TRBJ2-3	-	TRBD2	TGTGCCAGCAGTAATGCGGGGGGCACAGATACGCAGTATTTT	CASSNAGGTDTQYF
TRBV28	TRBJ2-7	-	-	TGTGCCAGCAACAGGCCCTCCTACGAGCAGTACTTC	CASNRPSYEQYF
TRBV7-9	TRBJ1-3	-	-	TGTGCCAGCAGCCAAATCCAGATCTCTGGAAACACCATATATTTT	CASSQIQISGNTIYF
TRBV2	TRBJ1-6	-	TRBD1	TGTGCCAGCAGGAGACAGGGGGATTCACCCCTCCACTTT	CASRRQGDSPLHF
TRBV18	TRBJ1-6	few	-	TGTGCCAGCTCGGGGACACATAATTCACCCCTCCACTTT	CASSGTHNSPLHF
TRBV6-5	TRBJ1-5	-	TRBD1	TGTGCCAGCAGTGACAGGGCTAGCAATCAGCCCCAGCATTTT	CASSDRASNQPQHF
TRBV5-4	TRBJ1-5	-	TRBD1	TGTGCCACCGGGACAGGGGGATCGGGCAATCAGCCCCAGCATTTT	CATGTGGSGNQPQHF
TRBV30	TRBJ2-3	once	-	TGTGCCGGGGGGACTGGGGCAGATACGCAGTATTTT	CAGGTGADTQYF
TRBV2	TRBJ1-1	-	TRBD1	TGTGCCAGCAGTGAACGTCTGGGGACAGGAGCTTTCTTT	CASSERLGTGAFF
TRBV6-5	TRBJ1-2	-	-	TGTGCCAGCAGTTACGGGCAGATCTTTTTAGATGGCTACACCTTC	CASSYGQIFLDGYTF
TRBV18	TRBJ2-7	-	TRBD1	TGTGCCAGCTCACAAGGACAGGGGGCCTACGAGCAGTACTTC	CASSQGQGAYEQYF
TRBV6-4	TRBJ2-7	-	TRBD2	TGTGCCAGCAAGACCCGGACTAGCGGGGGGTGGGCAAGGTCCTACGAGCAGTACTTC	CASKTRTSGGWARSYEQYF
TRBV4-2	TRBJ1-2	-	-	TGTGCCAGCAGCCAAGGCAGGGACTATGGCTACACCTTC	CASSQGRDYGYTF
TRBV6-1	TRBJ1-4	once	TRBD1	TGTGCCAGCAGTGTACCGACAGGGGCGGGTGAAAAACTGTTTTTT	CASSVPTGAGEKLFF
TRBV7-9	TRBJ2-5	-	TRBD2	TGTGCCAGCAGCTTAGGAGCGGGGGCAGAGACCCAGTACTTC	CASSLGAGAETQYF
TRBV11-3	TRBJ1-2	-	TRBD1	TGTGCCAGCAGCTTAGAACCTCAGGGACAGGAAAAATATGGCTACACCTTC	CASSLEPQGQEKYGYTF
TRBV30	TRBJ1-6	-	TRBD1	TGTGCCTGGAGTGTAGGGACAGGGAGCTCCTATAATTCCCCCCTCCACTTT	CAWSVGTGSSYNSPLHF
TRBV11-1	TRBJ1-2	-	-	TGTGCCAGCAGCTCCGATTTTGACAGTGCTGGCTACACCTTC	CASSSDFDSAGYTF
TRBV6-5	TRBJ1-1	-	-	TGTGCCAGCAGTTACAATGACCCAGGTCGCGGGGGGAAAGCTTTCTTT	CASSYNDPGRGGKAFF
TRBV7-3	TRBJ2-7	-	-	TGTGCCAGCAGCCGGTTCTTTGGTCTAGCCTACGAGCAGTACTTC	CASSRFFGLAYEQYF
TRBV5-4	TRBJ2-7	-	-	TGTGCCAGCGGAAGAACAGGAAGCGACGAGCAGTACTTC	CASGRTGSDEQYF
TRBV15	TRBJ2-1	once	TRBD2	TGTGCCACCAGCAGAGGCAGCGGGGGCCGGTATGAGCAGTTCTTC	CATSRGSGGRYEQFF
TRBV7-3	TRBJ1-1	-	-	TGTGCCAGCAGCAAACACACGAACACTGAAGCTTTCTTT	CASSKHTNTEAFF
TRBV9	TRBJ2-5	few	-	TGTGCCAGCGGGGGGGCGCAAGAGACCCAGTACTTC	CASGGAQETQYF
TRBV1	TRBJ2-5	-	-	TGCACCAGCAGGCTCACTGGGACTATTCAAGAGTCCCAGTACTTC	CTSRLTGTIQESQYF
TRBV18	TRBJ2-5	-	TRBD1	TGTGCCAGCTCACGTAACACAGGGGGGCAAGAGACCCAGTACTTC	CASSRNTGGQETQYF
TRBV29-1	TRBJ1-1	-	-	TGCAGCGTTGTGAGTCAGGGGCGGACTGAAGCTTTCTTT	CSVVSQGRTEAFF
TRBV27	TRBJ2-7	-	TRBD2	TGTGCCAGCAGTTCTGGACTAGCGTACGAGCAGTACTTC	CASSSGLAYEQYF
TRBV19	TRBJ1-5	-	-	TGTGCCAGTAGACCAACCGGGGGTAGCAATCAGCCCCAGCATTTT	CASRPTGGSNQPQHF
TRBV11-3	TRBJ2-3	-	TRBD2	TGTGCCAGCAGCTTAGGGGGACTAGAGGGCACAGATACGCAGTATTTT	CASSLGGLEGTDTQYF
TRBV7-9	TRBJ1-1	-	-	TGTGCCAGCAGCTTATTCGGGCAGGGCCTCCGGGCTGAAGCTTTCTTT	CASSLFGQGLRAEAFF
TRBV10-2	TRBJ1-5	-	-	TGCGCCACCTCCCGGCAGGGTTTCAATCAGCCCCAGCATTTT	CATSRQGFNQPQHF
TRBV4-1	TRBJ1-2	-	-	TGCGCCAGCAGCCAAGGGACACCTATCTATGGCTACACCTTC	CASSQGTPIYGYTF
TRBV10-3	TRBJ1-6	-	-	TGTGCCATCAGTGAAAGGGGCGCCTATAATTCACCCCTCCACTTT	CAISERGAYNSPLHF
TRBV9	TRBJ1-2	-	-	TGTGCCAGCAGCACGGGGGGGGTTGATGGCTACACCTTC	CASSTGGVDGYTF
TRBV9	TRBJ1-1	-	-	TGTGCCAGCAGCGTCACAGGATTGAACACTGAAGCTTTCTTT	CASSVTGLNTEAFF
TRBV5-1	TRBJ2-7	once	TRBD1	TGCGCCAGCAGCCGGGACAGGGAAACCTACGAGCAGTACTTC	CASSRDRETYEQYF
TRBV5-1	TRBJ2-5	-	TRBD1	TGCGCCAGCAGCTTGAGGCAGGGGGCGGGAGAGACCCAGTACTTC	CASSLRQGAGETQYF
TRBV27	TRBJ1-1	-	-	TGTGCCAGCAGTGGGAGGGGGACTGAAGCTTTCTTT	CASSGRGTEAFF
TRBV5-1	TRBJ1-4	-	-	TGCGCCAGCACGGAGAATACTGCAACTAATGAAAAACTGTTTTTT	CASTENTATNEKLFF
TRBV21-1	TRBJ1-2	-	-	TGTGCCAGCAGCAAAGCGCTCGGGCAGGGGAATTCCGCTAACTATGGCTACACCTTC	CASSKALGQGNSANYGYTF
TRBV7-9	TRBJ2-3	-	-	TGTGCCAGCAGCAGTGGGATCCTAGCGACAGATACGCAGTATTTT	CASSSGILATDTQYF
TRBV7-9	TRBJ1-4	-	TRBD1	TGTTCCAGCAGCTCGGCCGACAGGGTCGAAAAACTGTTTTTT	CSSSSADRVEKLFF
TRBV29-1	TRBJ2-7	-	-	TGCAGCGTCGTGGGGACAAACGACTACGAGCAGTACTTC	CSVVGTNDYEQYF
TRBV7-9	TRBJ1-2	-	TRBD1	TGTTCCAGCAGCTCTCCCGGGACAGGGGATAACTATGGCTACACCTTC	CSSSSPGTGDNYGYTF
TRBV5-1	TRBJ2-7	-	TRBD1	TGCGCCAGCAGCTTGGGGGAAGAGACAGGGGGCCAGCGGCCCAAAGCCTACGAGCAGTACTTC	CASSLGEETGGQRPKAYEQYF
TRBV6-5	TRBJ2-1	-	TRBD2	TGTGCCAGCACGGGGGGGGACAATGAGCAGTTCTTC	CASTGGDNEQFF
TRBV27	TRBJ2-7	-	TRBD1	TGTGCCAGCAGGCATGGGACAGGGTCTTCCTACGAGCAGTACTTC	CASRHGTGSSYEQYF
TRBV18	TRBJ2-1	-	TRBD2	TGTGCCAGCTCACCAGACACCGGGGGGGAGCAGTTCTTC	CASSPDTGGEQFF
TRBV10-3	TRBJ2-3	few	-	TGTGCCATCAGCGCTGAGAATTCCGGCACAGATACGCAGTATTTT	CAISAENSGTDTQYF
TRBV29-1	TRBJ2-5	-	-	TGCAGCGTTGAAAGACAGGCAGGAGAGACCCAGTACTTC	CSVERQAGETQYF